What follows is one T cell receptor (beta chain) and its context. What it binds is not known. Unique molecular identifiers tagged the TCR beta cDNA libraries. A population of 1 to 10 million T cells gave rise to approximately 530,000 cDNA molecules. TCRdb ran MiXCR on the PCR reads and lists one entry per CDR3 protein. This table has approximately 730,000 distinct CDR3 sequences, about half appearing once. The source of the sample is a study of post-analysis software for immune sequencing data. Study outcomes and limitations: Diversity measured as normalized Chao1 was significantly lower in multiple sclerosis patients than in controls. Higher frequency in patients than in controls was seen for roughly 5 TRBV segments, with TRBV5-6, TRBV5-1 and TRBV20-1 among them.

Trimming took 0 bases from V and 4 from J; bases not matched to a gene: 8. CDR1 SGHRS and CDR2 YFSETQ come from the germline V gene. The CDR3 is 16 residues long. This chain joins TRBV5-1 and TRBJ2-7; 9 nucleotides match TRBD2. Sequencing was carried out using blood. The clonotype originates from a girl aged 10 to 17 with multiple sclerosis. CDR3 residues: CASSLAGAGGVYEQYF. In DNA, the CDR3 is TGCGCCAGCAGCTTGGCCGGTGCGGGAGGGGTATACGAGCAGTACTTC. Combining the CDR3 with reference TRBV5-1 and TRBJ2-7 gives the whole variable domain KAGVTQTPRYLIKTRGQQVTLSCSPISGHRSVSWYQQTPGQGLQFLFEYFSETQRNKGNFPGRFSGRQFSNSRSEMNVSTLELGDSALYLCASSLAGAGGVYEQYFGPGTRLTVT.